This T cell receptor beta chain was captured in a study of blood T cell repertoires in COVID-19. Study-level information: Acute and convalescent COVID-19 samples came from the United States, Italy and Spain.

Profiled with immunoSEQ multiplex PCR; TCRdb holds only in-frame clones, not every one. The sample has some 290,000 clones, approximately 91% seen once. Between the trimmed V and J ends, which lost 8 bases and 5 bases, there was a span of 12 bases. CDR3 size: 12 residues. CDR1 and CDR2 (germline): LGHNA, YSLEER. The sequenced sample consisted of PBMCs or T cells enriched from blood (not recorded which). The chain links TRBV4-3 to TRBJ2-5; a weak D match, TRBD1 (6 bases). The sequence came from a woman between 35 and 50 years old with acute COVID-19. The CDR3 DNA sequence: TGCGCCAGCGGACAGTTTCCCGAGACCCAGTACTTC. Protein sequence: CASGQFPETQYF.